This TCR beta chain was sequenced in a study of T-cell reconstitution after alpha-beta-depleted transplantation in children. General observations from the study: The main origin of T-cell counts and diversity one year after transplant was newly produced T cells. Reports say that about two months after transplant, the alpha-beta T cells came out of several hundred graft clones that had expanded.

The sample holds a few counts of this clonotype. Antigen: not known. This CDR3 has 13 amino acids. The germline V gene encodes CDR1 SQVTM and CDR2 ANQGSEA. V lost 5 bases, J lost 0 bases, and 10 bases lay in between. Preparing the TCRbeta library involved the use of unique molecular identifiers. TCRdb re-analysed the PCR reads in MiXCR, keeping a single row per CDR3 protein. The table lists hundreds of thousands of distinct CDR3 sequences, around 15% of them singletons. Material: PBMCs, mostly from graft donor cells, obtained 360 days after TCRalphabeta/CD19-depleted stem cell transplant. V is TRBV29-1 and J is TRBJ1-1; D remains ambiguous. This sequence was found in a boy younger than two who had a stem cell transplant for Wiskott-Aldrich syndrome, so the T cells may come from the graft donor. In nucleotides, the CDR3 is TGCAGCGTTTTGAGAATCTTGAACACTGAAGCTTTCTTT. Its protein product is CSVLRILNTEAFF. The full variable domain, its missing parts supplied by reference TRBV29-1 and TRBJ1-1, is SAVISQKPSRDICQRGTSLTIQCQVDSQVTMMFWYRQQPGQSLTLIATANQGSEATYESGFVIDKFPISRPNLTFSTLTVSNMSPEDSSIYLCSVLRILNTEAFFGQGTRLTVV.